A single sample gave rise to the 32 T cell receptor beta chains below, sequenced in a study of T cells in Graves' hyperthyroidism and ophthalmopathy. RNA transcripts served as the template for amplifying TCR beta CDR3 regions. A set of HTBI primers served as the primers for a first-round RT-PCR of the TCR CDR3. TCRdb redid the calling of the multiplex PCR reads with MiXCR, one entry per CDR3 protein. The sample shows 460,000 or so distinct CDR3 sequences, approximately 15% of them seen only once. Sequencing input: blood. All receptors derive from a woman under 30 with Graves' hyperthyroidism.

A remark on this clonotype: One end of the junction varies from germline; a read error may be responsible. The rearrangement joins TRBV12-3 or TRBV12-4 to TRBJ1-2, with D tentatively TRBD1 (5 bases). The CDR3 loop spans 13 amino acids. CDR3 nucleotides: TGTGCCAGCAGTTTAGGGGGGGTCTATGTCTACACCTTC. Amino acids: CASSLGGVYVYTF.

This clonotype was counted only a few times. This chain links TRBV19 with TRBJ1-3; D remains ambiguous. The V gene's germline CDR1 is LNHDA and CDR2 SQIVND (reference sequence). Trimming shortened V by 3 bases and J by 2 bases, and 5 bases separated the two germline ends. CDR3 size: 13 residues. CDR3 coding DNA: TGTGCCAGTAGTATGTCAGCTGGAAACACCATATATTTT. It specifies CASSMSAGNTIYF.

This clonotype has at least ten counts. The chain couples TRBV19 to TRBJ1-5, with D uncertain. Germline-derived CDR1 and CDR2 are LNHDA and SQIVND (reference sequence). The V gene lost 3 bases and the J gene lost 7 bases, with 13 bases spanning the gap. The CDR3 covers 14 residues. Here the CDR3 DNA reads TGTGCCAGTAGTATGGCAGGACTGTTGCAGCCCCAGCATTTT. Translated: CASSMAGLLQPQHF.

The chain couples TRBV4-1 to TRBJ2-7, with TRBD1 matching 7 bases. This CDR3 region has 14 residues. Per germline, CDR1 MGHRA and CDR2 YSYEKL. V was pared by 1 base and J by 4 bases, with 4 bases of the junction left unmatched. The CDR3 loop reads CASSQVQGSYEQYV. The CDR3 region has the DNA TGCGCCAGCAGCCAAGTACAGGGGTCGTACGAGCAGTACGTC.

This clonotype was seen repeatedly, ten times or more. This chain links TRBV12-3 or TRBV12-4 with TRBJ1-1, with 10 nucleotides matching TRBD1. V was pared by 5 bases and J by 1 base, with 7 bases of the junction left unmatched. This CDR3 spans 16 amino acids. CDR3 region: CASSPRDRGTNTEAFF. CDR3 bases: TGTGCCAGCAGTCCCCGGGACAGGGGTACGAACACTGAAGCTTTCTTT.

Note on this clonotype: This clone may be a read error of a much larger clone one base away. CDR3 nucleotides: TGCAGTGCTAGAATAGGGGGTATGGAGACCCAGTACTTC. Its translation: CSARIGGMETQYF. J is TRBJ2-5 and V is TRBV20-1; possible D gene TRBD1, 6 bases. Germline lookup yields CDR1 DFQATT and CDR2 SNEGSKA (reference sequence). The CDR3 runs to 13 residues. With 2 bases removed from V and 5 bases from J, the gap between germline ends came to 12 bases.

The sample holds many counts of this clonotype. In DNA, the CDR3 is TGCGCCAGCAGCTTGGGGGGCGCGGACAGGGAACCATTCACAGATACGCAGTATTTT. It yields the protein CASSLGGADREPFTDTQYF. V and J are TRBV5-1 and TRBJ2-3; 8 bases fit TRBD1. The CDR3 has 19 residues. Germline CDR1 is SGHRS and CDR2 is YFSETQ. Trimming at V came to 0 bases and at J to 2 bases, leaving 14 bases not matched to a gene.

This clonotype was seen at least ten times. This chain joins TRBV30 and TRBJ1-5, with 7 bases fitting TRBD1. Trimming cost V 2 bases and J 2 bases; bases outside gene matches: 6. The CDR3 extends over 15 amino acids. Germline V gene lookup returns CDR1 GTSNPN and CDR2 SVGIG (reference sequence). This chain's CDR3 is CAWSPTTGGNQPQHF. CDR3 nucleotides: TGTGCCTGGAGTCCTACTACAGGGGGCAATCAGCCCCAGCATTTT. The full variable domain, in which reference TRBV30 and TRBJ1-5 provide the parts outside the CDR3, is SQTIHQWPATLVQPVGSPLSLECTVEGTSNPNLYWYRQAAGRGLQLLFYSVGIGQISSEVPQNLSASRPQDRQFILSSKKLLLSDSGFYLCAWSPTTGGNQPQHFGDGTRLSIL.

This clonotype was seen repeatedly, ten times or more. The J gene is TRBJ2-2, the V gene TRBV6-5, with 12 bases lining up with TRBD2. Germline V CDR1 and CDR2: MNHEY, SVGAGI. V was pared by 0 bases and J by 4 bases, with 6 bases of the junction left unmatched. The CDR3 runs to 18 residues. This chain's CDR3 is CASSYSFLAGGVTGELFF. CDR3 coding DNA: TGTGCCAGCAGTTACTCATTCCTAGCGGGAGGGGTCACCGGGGAGCTGTTTTTT.

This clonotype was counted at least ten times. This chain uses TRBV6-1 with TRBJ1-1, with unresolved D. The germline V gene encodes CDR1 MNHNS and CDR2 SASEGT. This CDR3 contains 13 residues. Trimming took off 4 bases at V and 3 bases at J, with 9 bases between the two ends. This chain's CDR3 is CASSAGSYTEAFF. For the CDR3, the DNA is TGTGCCAGCAGTGCCGGATCCTACACTGAAGCTTTCTTT.

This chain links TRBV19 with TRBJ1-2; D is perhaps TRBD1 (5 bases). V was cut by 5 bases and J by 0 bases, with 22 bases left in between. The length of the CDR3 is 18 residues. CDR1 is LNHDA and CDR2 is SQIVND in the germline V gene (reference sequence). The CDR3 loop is CASSFAQYPGTPNYGYTF. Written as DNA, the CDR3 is TGTGCCAGTAGTTTTGCTCAATATCCCGGGACGCCTAACTATGGCTACACCTTC.

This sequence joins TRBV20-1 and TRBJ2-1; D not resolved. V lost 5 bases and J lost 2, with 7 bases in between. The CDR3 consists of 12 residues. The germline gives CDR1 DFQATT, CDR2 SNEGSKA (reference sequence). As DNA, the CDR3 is TGCAGTGCTGAGTGGACCTACAATGAGCAGTTCTTC. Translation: CSAEWTYNEQFF.

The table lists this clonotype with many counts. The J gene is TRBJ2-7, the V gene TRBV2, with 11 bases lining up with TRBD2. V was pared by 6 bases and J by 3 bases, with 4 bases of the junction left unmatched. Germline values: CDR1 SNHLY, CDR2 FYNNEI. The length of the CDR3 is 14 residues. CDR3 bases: TGTGCCAGCAGCACAACTAGCGGGAGCTACGAGCAGTACTTC. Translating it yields CASSTTSGSYEQYF.

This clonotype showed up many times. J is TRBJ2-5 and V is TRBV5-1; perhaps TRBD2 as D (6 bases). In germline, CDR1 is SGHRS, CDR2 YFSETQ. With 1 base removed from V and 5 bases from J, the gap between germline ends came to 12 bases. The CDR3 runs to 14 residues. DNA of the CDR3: TGCGCCAGCAGCTTGTCGGGGGAGAAGGAGACCCAGTACTTC. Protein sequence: CASSLSGEKETQYF. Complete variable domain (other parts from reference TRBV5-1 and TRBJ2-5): KAGVTQTPRYLIKTRGQQVTLSCSPISGHRSVSWYQQTPGQGLQFLFEYFSETQRNKGNFPGRFSGRQFSNSRSEMNVSTLELGDSALYLCASSLSGEKETQYFGPGTRLLVL.

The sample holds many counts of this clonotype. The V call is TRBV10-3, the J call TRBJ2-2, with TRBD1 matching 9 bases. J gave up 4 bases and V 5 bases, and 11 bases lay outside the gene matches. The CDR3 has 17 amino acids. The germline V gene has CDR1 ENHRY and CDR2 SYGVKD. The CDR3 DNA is TGTGCCATCAGTACTACAGGGGGCGGTTGGAGCACCGGGGAGCTGTTTTTT. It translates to CAISTTGGGWSTGELFF.

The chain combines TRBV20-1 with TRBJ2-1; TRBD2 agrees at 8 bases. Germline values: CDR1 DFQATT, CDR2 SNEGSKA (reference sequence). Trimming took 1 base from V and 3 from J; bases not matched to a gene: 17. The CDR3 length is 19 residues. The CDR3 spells CSARALFEAGGHLYNEQFF. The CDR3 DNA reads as TGCAGTGCTAGAGCCCTGTTTGAGGCGGGAGGCCACCTCTACAATGAGCAGTTCTTC.

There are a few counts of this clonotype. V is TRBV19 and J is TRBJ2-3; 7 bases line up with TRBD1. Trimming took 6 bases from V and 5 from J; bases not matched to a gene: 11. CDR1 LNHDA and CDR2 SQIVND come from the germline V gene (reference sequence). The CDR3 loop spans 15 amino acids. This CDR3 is CASRTPGQSGDTQYF. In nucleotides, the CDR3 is TGTGCCAGTAGGACCCCGGGACAGTCCGGAGATACGCAGTATTTT.

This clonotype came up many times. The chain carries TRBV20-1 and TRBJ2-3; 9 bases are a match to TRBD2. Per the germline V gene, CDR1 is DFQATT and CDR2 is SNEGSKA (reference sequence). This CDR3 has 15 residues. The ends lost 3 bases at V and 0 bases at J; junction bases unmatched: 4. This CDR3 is CSASGTSGSTDTQYF. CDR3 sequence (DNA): TGCAGTGCTAGTGGAACTAGCGGGAGCACAGATACGCAGTATTTT.

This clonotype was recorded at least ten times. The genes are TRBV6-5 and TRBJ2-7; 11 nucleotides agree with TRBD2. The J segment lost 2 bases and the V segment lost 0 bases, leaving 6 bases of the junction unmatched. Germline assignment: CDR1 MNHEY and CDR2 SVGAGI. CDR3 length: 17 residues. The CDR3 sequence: CASSYSLAGAPPYEQYV. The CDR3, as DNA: TGTGCCAGCAGTTACTCACTAGCGGGAGCCCCGCCCTACGAGCAGTACGTC.

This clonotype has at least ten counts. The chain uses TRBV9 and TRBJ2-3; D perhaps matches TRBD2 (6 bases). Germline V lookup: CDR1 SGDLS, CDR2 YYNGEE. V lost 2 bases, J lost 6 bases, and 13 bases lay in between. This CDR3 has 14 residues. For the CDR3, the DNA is TGTGCCAGCAGCGTTGGGGGAGGTCAGGATACGCAGTATTTT. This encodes CASSVGGGQDTQYF. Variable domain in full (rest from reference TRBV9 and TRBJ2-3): DSGVTQTPKHLITATGQRVTLRCSPRSGDLSVYWYQQSLDQGLQFLIQYYNGEERAKGNILERFSAQQFPDLHSELNLSSLELGDSALYFCASSVGGGQDTQYFGPGTRLTVL.

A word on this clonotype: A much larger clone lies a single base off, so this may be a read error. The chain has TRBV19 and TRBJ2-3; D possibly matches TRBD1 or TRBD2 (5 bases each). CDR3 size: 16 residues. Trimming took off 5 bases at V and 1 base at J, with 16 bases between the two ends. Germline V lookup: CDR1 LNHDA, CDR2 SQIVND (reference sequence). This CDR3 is CASSFPRQGGTDTQYF. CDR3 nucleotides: TGTGCCAGTAGTTTCCCCCGGCAGGGAGGCACAGATACGCAGTATTTT. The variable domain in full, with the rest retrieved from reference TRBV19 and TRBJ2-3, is DGGITQSPKYLFRKEGQNVTLSCEQNLNHDAMYWYRQDPGQGLRLIYYSQIVNDFQKGDIAEGYSVSREKKESFPLTVTSAQKNPTAFYLCASSFPRQGGTDTQYFGPGTRLTVL.

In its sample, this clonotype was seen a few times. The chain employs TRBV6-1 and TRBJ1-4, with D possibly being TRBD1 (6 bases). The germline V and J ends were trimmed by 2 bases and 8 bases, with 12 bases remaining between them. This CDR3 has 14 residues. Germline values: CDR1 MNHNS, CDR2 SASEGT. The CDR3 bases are TGTGCCAGCAGTGAAAGGGGGGCCGGAGAAAAACTGTTTTTT. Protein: CASSERGAGEKLFF.

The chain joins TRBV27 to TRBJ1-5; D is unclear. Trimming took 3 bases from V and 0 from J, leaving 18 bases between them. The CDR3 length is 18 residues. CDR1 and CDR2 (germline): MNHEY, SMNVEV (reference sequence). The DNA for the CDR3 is TGTGCCAGCAGTTTCGGGAAAAACATACCGGGTAGCAATCAGCCCCAGCATTTT. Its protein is CASSFGKNIPGSNQPQHF.

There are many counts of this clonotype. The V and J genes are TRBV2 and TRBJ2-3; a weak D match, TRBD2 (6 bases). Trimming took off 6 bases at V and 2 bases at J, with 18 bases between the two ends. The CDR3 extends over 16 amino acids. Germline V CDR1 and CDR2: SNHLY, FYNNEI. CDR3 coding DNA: TGTGCCAGCAGGCGGGGAGCGATCCGGGACACAGATACGCAGTATTTT. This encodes CASRRGAIRDTDTQYF.

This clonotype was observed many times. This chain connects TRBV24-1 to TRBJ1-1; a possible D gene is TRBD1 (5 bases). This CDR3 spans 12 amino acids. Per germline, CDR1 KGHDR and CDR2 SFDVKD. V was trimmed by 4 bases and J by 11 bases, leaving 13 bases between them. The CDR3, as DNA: TGTGCCACCAGTGACTGGGACTATCGCGCTTTCTTT. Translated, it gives CATSDWDYRAFF.

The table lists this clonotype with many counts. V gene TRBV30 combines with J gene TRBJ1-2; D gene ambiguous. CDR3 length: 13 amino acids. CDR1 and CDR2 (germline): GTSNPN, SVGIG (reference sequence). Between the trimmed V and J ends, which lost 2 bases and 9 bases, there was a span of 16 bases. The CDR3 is CAWSRQDLYRYTF. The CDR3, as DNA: TGTGCCTGGAGTCGGCAGGATTTGTATCGCTACACCTTC.

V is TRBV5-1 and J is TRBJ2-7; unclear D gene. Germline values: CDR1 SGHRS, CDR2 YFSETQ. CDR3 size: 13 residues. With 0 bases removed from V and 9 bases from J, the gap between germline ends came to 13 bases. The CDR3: CASSLVPSSVQYF. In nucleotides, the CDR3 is TGCGCCAGCAGCTTGGTTCCTAGTTCAGTGCAGTACTTC.

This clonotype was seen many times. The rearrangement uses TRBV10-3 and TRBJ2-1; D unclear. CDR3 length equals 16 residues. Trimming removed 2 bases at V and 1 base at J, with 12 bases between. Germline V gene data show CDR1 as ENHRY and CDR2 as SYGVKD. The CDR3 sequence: CAISEIEWRSYNEQFF. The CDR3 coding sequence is TGTGCCATCAGTGAGATCGAGTGGCGATCCTACAATGAGCAGTTCTTC.

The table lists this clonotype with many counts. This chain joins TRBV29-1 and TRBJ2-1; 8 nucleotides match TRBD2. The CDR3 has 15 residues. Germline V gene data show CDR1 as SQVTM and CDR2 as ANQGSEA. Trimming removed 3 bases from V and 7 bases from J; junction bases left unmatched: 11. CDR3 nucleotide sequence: TGCAGCGTTGAGGTCGGGGGGGGATGGAGTAATGAGCAGTTCTTC. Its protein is CSVEVGGGWSNEQFF.

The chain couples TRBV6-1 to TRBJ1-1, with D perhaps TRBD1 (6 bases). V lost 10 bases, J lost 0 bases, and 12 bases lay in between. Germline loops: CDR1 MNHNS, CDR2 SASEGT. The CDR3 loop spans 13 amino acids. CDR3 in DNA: TGTGCCAAGAAGACAGGACTGAACACTGAAGCTTTCTTT. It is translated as CAKKTGLNTEAFF.

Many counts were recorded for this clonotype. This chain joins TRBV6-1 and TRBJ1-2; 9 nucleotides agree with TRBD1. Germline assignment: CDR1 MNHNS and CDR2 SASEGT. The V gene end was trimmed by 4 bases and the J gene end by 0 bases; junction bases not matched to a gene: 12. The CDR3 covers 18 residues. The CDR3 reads CASSVPGTGNRANYGYTF. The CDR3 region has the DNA TGTGCCAGCAGTGTCCCCGGGACAGGGAATCGAGCTAACTATGGCTACACCTTC.

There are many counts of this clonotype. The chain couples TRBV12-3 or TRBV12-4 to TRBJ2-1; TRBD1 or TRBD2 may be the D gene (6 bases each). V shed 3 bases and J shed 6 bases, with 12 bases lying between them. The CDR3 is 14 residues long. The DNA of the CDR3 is TGTGCCAGCAGTTTGCGCGGAGGGGGCAATGAGCAGTTCTTC. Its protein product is CASSLRGGGNEQFF.